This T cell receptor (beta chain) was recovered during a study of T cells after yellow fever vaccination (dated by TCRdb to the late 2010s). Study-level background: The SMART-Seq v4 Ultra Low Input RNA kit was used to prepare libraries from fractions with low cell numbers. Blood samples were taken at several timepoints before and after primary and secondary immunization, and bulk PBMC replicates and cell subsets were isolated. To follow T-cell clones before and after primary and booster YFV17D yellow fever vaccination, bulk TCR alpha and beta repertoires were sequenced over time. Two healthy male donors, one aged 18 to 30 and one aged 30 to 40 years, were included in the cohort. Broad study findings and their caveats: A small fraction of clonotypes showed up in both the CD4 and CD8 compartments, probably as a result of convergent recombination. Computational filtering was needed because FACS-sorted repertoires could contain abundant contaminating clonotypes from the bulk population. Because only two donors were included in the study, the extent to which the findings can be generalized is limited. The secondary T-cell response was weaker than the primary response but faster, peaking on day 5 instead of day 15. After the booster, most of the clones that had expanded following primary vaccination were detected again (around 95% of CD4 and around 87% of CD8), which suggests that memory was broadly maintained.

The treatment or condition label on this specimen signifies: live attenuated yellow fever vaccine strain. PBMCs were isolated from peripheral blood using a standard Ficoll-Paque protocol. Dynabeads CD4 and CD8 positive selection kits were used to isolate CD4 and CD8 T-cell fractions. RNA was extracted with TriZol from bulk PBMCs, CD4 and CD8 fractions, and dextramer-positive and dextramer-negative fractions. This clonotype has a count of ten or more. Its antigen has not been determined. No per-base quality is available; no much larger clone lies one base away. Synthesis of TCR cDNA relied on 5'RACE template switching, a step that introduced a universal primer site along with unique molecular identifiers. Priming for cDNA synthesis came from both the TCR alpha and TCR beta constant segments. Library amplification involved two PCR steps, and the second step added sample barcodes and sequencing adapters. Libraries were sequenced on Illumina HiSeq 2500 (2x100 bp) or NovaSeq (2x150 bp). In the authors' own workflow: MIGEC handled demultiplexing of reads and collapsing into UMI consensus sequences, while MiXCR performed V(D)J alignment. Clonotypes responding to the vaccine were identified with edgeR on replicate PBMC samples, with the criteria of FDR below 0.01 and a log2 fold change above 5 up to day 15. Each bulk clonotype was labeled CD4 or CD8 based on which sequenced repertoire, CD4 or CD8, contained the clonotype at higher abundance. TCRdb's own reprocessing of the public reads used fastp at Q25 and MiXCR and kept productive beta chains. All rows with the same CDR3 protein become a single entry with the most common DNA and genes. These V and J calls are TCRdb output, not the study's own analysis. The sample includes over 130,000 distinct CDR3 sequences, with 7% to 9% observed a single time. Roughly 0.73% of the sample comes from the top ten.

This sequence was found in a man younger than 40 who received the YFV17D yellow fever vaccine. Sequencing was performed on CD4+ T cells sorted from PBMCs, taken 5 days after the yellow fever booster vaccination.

For the CDR3, the sequence is CASKNSRTQYF. In nucleotides, the sequence is TGTGCCAGCAAGAATAGCCGAACCCAGTACTTC. The chain couples TRBV27 to TRBJ2-5, with no reliable assignment of the D segment. The CDR3 numbers 11 residues from cysteine through phenylalanine. Kept here is only the CDR3 DNA, which spans 33 bases and is read in frame from base 1. CDR1 and CDR2, per the germline V gene (reference sequence), are MNHEY and SMNVEV. The V end loses 7 bases and the J end loses 8 bases, and a stretch of 11 bases separates them.